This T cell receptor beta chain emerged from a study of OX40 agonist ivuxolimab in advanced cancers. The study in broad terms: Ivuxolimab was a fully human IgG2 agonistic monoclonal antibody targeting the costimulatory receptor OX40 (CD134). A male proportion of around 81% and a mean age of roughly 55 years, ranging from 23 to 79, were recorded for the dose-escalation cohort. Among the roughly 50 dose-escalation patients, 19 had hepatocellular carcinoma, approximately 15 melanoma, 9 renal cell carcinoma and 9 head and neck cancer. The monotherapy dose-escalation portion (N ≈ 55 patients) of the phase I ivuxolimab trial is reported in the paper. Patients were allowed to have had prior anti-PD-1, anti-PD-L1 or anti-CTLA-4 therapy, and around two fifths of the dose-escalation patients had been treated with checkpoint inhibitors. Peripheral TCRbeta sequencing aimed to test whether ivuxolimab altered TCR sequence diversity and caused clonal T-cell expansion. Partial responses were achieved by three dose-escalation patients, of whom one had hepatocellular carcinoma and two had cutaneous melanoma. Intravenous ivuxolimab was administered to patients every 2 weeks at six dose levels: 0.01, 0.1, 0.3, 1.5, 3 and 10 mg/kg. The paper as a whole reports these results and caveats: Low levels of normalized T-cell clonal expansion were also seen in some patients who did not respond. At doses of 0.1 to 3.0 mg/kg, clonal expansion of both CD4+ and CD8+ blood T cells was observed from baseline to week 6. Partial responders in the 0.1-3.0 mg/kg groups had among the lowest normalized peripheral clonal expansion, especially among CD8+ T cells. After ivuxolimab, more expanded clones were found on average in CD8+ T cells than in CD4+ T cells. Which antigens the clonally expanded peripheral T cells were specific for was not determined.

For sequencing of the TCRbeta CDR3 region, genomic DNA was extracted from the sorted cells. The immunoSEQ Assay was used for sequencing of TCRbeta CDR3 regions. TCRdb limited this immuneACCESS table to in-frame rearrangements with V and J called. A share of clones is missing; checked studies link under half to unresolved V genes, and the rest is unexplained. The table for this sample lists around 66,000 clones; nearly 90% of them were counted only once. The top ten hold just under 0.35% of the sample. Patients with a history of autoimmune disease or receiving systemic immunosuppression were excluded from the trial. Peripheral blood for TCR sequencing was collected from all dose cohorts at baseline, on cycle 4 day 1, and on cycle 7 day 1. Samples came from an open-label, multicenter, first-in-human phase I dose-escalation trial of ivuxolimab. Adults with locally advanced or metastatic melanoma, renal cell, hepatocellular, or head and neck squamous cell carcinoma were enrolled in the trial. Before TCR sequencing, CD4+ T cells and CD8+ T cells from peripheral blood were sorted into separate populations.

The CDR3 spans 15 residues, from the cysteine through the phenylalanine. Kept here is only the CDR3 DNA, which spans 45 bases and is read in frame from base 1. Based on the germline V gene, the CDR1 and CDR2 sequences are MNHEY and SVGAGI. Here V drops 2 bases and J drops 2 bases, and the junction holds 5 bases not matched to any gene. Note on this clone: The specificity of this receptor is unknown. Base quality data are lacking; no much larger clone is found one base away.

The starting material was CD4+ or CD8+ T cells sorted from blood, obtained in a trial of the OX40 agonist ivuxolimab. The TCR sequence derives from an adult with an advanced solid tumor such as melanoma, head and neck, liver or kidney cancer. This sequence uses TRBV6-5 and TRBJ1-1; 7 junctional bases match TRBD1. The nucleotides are TGTGCCAGCAGTTACGGCAAGGGGGCTAACACTGAAGCTTTCTTT. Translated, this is CASSYGKGANTEAFF.